One T cell receptor beta chain is described in this entry. Its antigen remains unidentified. Base-call qualities are not available, and no considerably larger clone is one nucleotide away. The cysteine opens and the phenylalanine closes a CDR3 of 14 amino acids. Only the CDR3 DNA is retained, 42 bases long and in frame from the first base. Here V drops 11 bases and J drops 1 base, and the junction holds 8 bases not matched to any gene. Every donor was a healthy Caucasian. Three pairs of female monozygotic twins, all aged about 18 to 29 years, made up the twin cohort. Peripheral blood mononuclear cells were used as the source from which RNA for TCR libraries was isolated. Library preparation used 5' RACE. These reads were obtained on an Illumina HiSeq 2000. A universal primer binding site was added through template switching, and the final cDNA carried a unique molecular identifier so that TCR cDNA molecules could be counted accurately. Specific primers in the conserved constant-segment region were used to synthesize first-strand cDNA for the TCR alpha and beta chains. To control for contamination, every cDNA library was double barcoded, receiving both a SMART-Mk sample barcode and Illumina barcodes. TruSeq adapter sequences and Illumina sample barcodes were added in two successive PCR steps. The TCR alpha and beta cDNA libraries were sequenced on the Illumina HiSeq platform using custom primers. The study's own analysis went as follows. MiGEC processed the raw reads to extract unique molecular identifiers, while MiXCR was used to determine the CDR3 positions. For each individual, recombination models were inferred using an EM algorithm with the repgenHMM and IGoR tools. Shared clonotype analysis was performed with the tcR package in R, normalizing sharing by the product of cloneset sizes. Out-of-frame nonproductive sequences were analyzed to study raw recombination free of thymic and clonal selection effects. TCRdb's own reprocessing of the public reads used fastp at Q25 and MiXCR and kept productive beta chains. All rows with the same CDR3 protein become a single entry with the most common DNA and genes. The V and J calls here are based on TCRdb, not the publication. The sample includes approximately 700,000 distinct CDR3 sequences, with around a sixth observed a single time. Roughly 13% of the sample lies in the top ten.

This sample is part of a study of identical twins (dated by TCRdb to 2016 to 2017). General notes on the study: To test whether fetal clonotypes persist, this study deep-sequenced TCR alpha and beta repertoires from monozygotic twins, from unrelated adults of various ages, and from cord blood. To rule out contamination, replicate twin experiments were performed at different times with different library preparation protocols. Results and caveats for the whole study, not just this receptor: Excess twin sharing in beta out-of-frame sequences was weaker because fewer shared sequences lowered the signal-to-noise ratio. Fewer insertions were carried by abundant cord blood beta clonotypes, a similar but weaker trend appeared in young adult naive repertoires, and no such trend appeared in memory repertoires. Because the same donors could not be followed over many years, the conclusions relied on cross-sectional statistical analysis. Compared with coincidental sharing between unrelated individuals, an excess of low generation-probability sequences was observed among out-of-frame TCR alpha sequences shared between twins. Recombination models systematically underestimated out-of-frame TCR alpha sharing in monozygotic twins but agreed with sharing between unrelated individuals. Invariant T cells such as MAIT and iNKT could partly confound zero-insertion analyses, though diverse VJ usage argued against this for most clonotypes.

This sample also appeared in a second study, on T cells expressing NK-cell markers. The second publication reports: Three sorted T-cell subsets (CD3+CD56+NKG2C+, CD3+CD56+NKG2C- and CD3+CD56-NKG2C+) from fewer than 10 donors had their TCR beta-chain repertoires profiled. Among the eight sequenced donors, only one was HCMV-seronegative, while the other seven were HCMV-seropositive. In several experiments an anti-gammadeltaTCR antibody was added to restrict sorting to alphabetaTCR-expressing T cells. In several donors, the dominant CD3+CD56+NKG2C+ clonotypes were found to rank among the top 10 CD8+ clonotypes and to make up about 1.0-7.0% of CD8+ T cells. Those dominant clonotypes were again the most abundant among CD3+CD56-NKG2C+ cells in several donors, at about 28.3-65%. Whether the expanded NKG2C-expressing T cell clones were specific for HCMV antigens was left unclear. The eight sequenced donors were randomly selected healthy volunteers, three men and five women. To determine HCMV serostatus, a commercial ELISA kit was used to detect HCMV-specific IgG in serum. Bulk peripheral blood T-cell repertoires were additionally sequenced from unsorted PBMC for about 6 donors. MIGEC handled demultiplexing of the reads and grouping by UMI, while MiTCR was used to assemble and quantify clonotypes. To exclude erroneous sequences, any TCR cDNA sequence not supported by at least two reads was discarded. The tcR package was used for downstream repertoire analysis, and clonotypes were matched across fractions by CDR3 nucleotide sequence plus V segment. VDJmatch was used to annotate antigen specificity against VDJdb, with one amino acid substitution in CDR3 allowed.

The receptor comes from a woman aged 18-35 years in good health. Recombination linked TRBV12-3 or TRBV12-4 to TRBJ2-3, with 8 junctional bases fitting TRBD1. The specimen sequenced was PBMCs. The DNA reads TGTGCCGCAGGGGGCAGGGGACGCACAGATACGCAGTATTTT. Its translation reads: CAAGGRGRTDTQYF.